The 25 T cell receptor beta chains below were found in one sample sequenced in a study of identical twins. TCRdb itself ran the 5' RACE reads through MiXCR, one entry per CDR3 protein. There are 400,000 to 500,000 distinct CDR3 sequences in the sample; under 20% occur only once, and around 12% lies in the top ten. Source material: naive T cells sorted from blood. The receptors were sampled from a man in his fifties in good health.

In DNA form, the CDR3 reads TGCAGTGCCGATGGGGTGGATGACGCAGATACGCAGTATTTT. The encoded protein is CSADGVDDADTQYF. The chain recombines TRBV20-1 with TRBJ2-3; D ambiguous. V lost 6 bases, J lost 4 bases, and 17 bases lay in between. The CDR3 consists of 14 residues. From germline, CDR1 is DFQATT and CDR2 SNEGSKA (reference sequence).

This clonotype has more than one count but fewer than ten. CDR3 loop: CATTLTRDRQETQYF. The CDR3 region has the DNA TGTGCCACCACCCTTACCCGGGACAGACAAGAGACCCAGTACTTC. This chain connects TRBV10-3 to TRBJ2-5; 7 bases are a match to TRBD1. CDR3 length: 15 amino acids. The J segment lost 2 bases and the V segment lost 10 bases, leaving 13 bases of the junction unmatched. CDR1 is ENHRY, CDR2 SYGVKD, per germline.

This clonotype was seen only a few times. The chain uses TRBV7-9 and TRBJ1-1; D might be TRBD1 (6 bases). The germline V gene has CDR1 SEHNR and CDR2 FQNEAQ (reference sequence). Trimming shortened V by 4 bases and J by 6 bases, and 15 bases separated the two germline ends. The CDR3 loop spans 14 amino acids. The CDR3 DNA sequence: TGTGCCAGCAGCTCCTCGACAGGTCGGGCTGAAGCTTTCTTT. It yields the protein CASSSSTGRAEAFF.

The V and J genes are TRBV4-2 and TRBJ1-1; D is unclear. This CDR3 has 14 amino acids. The V end lost 0 bases, the J end lost 6 bases, and 11 bases lay between the germline ends. Germline V CDR1 and CDR2: LGHNA, YNFKEQ. The chain's CDR3 is CASSQDLEGPEAFF. As DNA, the CDR3 is TGTGCCAGCAGCCAAGATCTGGAGGGCCCTGAAGCTTTCTTT.

This clonotype was seen repeatedly, ten times or more. This chain uses TRBV15 with TRBJ2-7; TRBD1 matches at 10 bases. This CDR3 comprises 16 residues. Germline lookup yields CDR1 LNHNV and CDR2 YYDKDF (reference sequence). The junction had 7 bases not matched to a gene; V was cut back by 1 base and J by 4 bases. The CDR3 is CATSRAGTGVGYEQYF. CDR3 coding DNA: TGTGCCACCAGCAGAGCCGGGACAGGGGTCGGGTACGAGCAGTACTTC. Filled out from reference TRBV15 and TRBJ2-7, the complete variable domain reads DAMVIQNPRYQVTQFGKPVTLSCSQTLNHNVMYWYQQKSSQAPKLLFHYYDKDFNNEADTPDNFQSRRPNTSFCFLDIRSPGLGDTAMYLCATSRAGTGVGYEQYFGPGTRLTVT.

The V call is TRBV7-3, the J call TRBJ2-2, with 7 bases identical to TRBD1. The CDR3 has 15 amino acids. The ends lost 5 bases at V and 0 bases at J; junction bases unmatched: 3. Germline assignment: CDR1 SGHTA and CDR2 FQGTGA. The CDR3 protein is CASSPGGPNTGELFF. As DNA, the CDR3 is TGTGCCAGCAGCCCAGGGGGACCGAACACCGGGGAGCTGTTTTTT.

There are a few counts of this clonotype. The chain carries TRBV21-1 and TRBJ2-7; TRBD2, the table's D call, lacks a check against the DNA. TRBV21-1 is classified as a pseudogene. The CDR3 runs 15 residues. CDR3 region: CASSTRLAGGYEQYF. In DNA form, the CDR3 reads TGTGCCAGCAGCACCAGACTAGCGGGAGGCTACGAGCAGTACTTC.

V gene TRBV11-2 combines with J gene TRBJ2-2; no firm D call. The CDR3 covers 15 residues. The germline V gene has CDR1 SGHAT and CDR2 FQNNGV. The germline V and J ends were trimmed by 1 base and 4 bases, with 10 bases remaining between them. The CDR3 coding sequence is TGTGCCAGCAGCTTAGTCGGGTCGGGCACCGGGGAGCTGTTTTTT. Amino acid sequence: CASSLVGSGTGELFF.

This clonotype was seen a few times. This chain uses TRBV7-9 with TRBJ1-4; the D gene is possibly TRBD1 (5 bases). CDR3 length equals 13 residues. V was clipped by 10 bases and J by 3 bases, with 12 bases between them. Germline V gives CDR1 SEHNR, CDR2 FQNEAQ (reference sequence). The CDR3 region is CATIQGANEKLFF. CDR3 DNA sequence: TGTGCCACCATCCAGGGTGCTAATGAAAAACTGTTTTTT.

This clonotype turned up a few times. The J gene is TRBJ2-7, the V gene TRBV10-3; D is perhaps TRBD1 (6 bases). This CDR3 is 14 amino acids long. Germline CDR1 ENHRY, CDR2 SYGVKD. Trimming took off 5 bases at V and 2 bases at J, with 13 bases between the two ends. CDR3 DNA sequence: TGTGCCATCAGTCTTACAGGGTCGGCCTACGAGCAGTACTTC. Protein: CAISLTGSAYEQYF.

V gene TRBV9 combines with J gene TRBJ2-4, with TRBD1 identical over 9 bases. Trimming took 4 bases from V and 2 from J; bases not matched to a gene: 7. This CDR3 region has 16 residues. CDR1 is SGDLS, CDR2 YYNGEE, per germline. The CDR3 nucleotides read TGTGCCAGCAGCACTCAAACAGGGGGCACCAAAAACATTCAGTACTTC. Amino acids: CASSTQTGGTKNIQYF.

This clonotype was detected only a few times. The J gene is TRBJ1-1, the V gene TRBV5-1; weak D call: TRBD1 (5 bases). The CDR3 consists of 17 residues. V lost 0 bases, J lost 0 bases, and 15 bases lay in between. CDR1 and CDR2 from the germline V gene are SGHRS and YFSETQ. The CDR3 DNA reads TGCGCCAGCAGCTTGGTGGGACTCCAGGAGTTGAACACTGAAGCTTTCTTT. Translating gives CASSLVGLQELNTEAFF.

This clonotype was seen more than once but under ten times. The rearrangement uses TRBV10-3 and TRBJ1-5, with TRBD1 identical over 8 bases. The trim removed 1 base at V and 6 bases at J, leaving 5 bases unmatched. The CDR3 contains 15 residues. Germline values: CDR1 ENHRY, CDR2 SYGVKD. The CDR3 loop is CAISEFSGGGQPQHF. The CDR3, as DNA: TGTGCCATCAGTGAGTTTTCAGGGGGCGGTCAGCCCCAGCATTTT.

This clonotype has just a few counts. V is TRBV20-1 and J is TRBJ2-7; the match to TRBD2 covers 7 bases. The CDR3 consists of 16 residues. Germline V gene lookup returns CDR1 DFQATT and CDR2 SNEGSKA (reference sequence). Trimming at V came to 3 bases and at J to 2 bases, leaving 13 bases not matched to a gene. CDR3 nucleotide sequence: TGCAGTGCTAGTAATTCGCTGGAGGGGACTACCTACGAGCAGTACTTC. This sequence encodes CSASNSLEGTTYEQYF.

The table lists this clonotype with many counts. Given a much more abundant clone one base away, this may be a read error. The chain recombines TRBV7-2 with TRBJ1-2; D ambiguous. CDR1 and CDR2 (germline): SGHTA, FQGNSA. CDR3 size: 15 residues. CDR3 DNA sequence: TGTTCCAGCAGCTTAGAGGCCATCACTAACTATGGCTACACCTTC. Its translation is CSSSLEAITNYGYTF.

The CDR3 region is CSVHRMGLEQFF. The CDR3 DNA sequence: TGCAGCGTTCATCGAATGGGGCTGGAGCAGTTCTTC. The chain uses TRBV29-1 and TRBJ2-1, with D perhaps TRBD1 (5 bases). The CDR3 runs 12 residues. Germline V gives CDR1 SQVTM, CDR2 ANQGSEA. The V and J ends lost 5 bases and 10 bases respectively, with 15 bases between them.

This clonotype was detected a few times. The V gene is TRBV20-1, the J gene TRBJ1-2, with D maybe TRBD1 (6 bases). Germline V gives CDR1 DFQATT, CDR2 SNEGSKA (reference sequence). V was shortened by 0 bases and J by 8 bases, with 19 bases between the two germline ends. The CDR3 covers 15 residues. The CDR3 is CSARDMGQGMEGYTF. The CDR3 DNA is TGCAGTGCTAGAGATATGGGGCAGGGGATGGAGGGCTACACCTTC.

About this clonotype: Its ends do not fully match the called genes, so a read error is possible. The J gene is TRBJ2-5, the V gene TRBV14; TRBD1 matches at 9 bases. This CDR3 is built from 15 residues. CDR1 and CDR2 (germline): SGHDN, FVKESK. The CDR3 DNA reads TGTGCCAGCAGCCTTTTTGGACAGGGGCAAGAGACCCAGTACTTT. It translates to CASSLFGQGQETQYF.

The sample holds a few counts of this clonotype. The chain uses TRBV29-1 and TRBJ2-6; D remains unclear. Germline CDR1 reads SQVTM; CDR2 reads ANQGSEA. This CDR3 is 14 amino acids long. V lost 6 bases and J 0 bases, leaving 9 bases between the germline ends. CDR3 region: CSVYSASGANVLTF. The CDR3 DNA reads TGCAGCGTCTACTCAGCCTCTGGGGCCAACGTCCTGACTTTC.

The CDR3 coding sequence is TGTGCCAGCAGCGTAGGACTAGCGGTCCAAGAGACCCAGTACTTC. Amino acid sequence: CASSVGLAVQETQYF. This chain uses TRBV9 with TRBJ2-5, with 9 positions matching TRBD2. There are 15 residues in the CDR3. V was pared by 0 bases and J by 1 base, with 1 base of the junction left unmatched. CDR1 and CDR2 from the germline V gene are SGDLS and YYNGEE.

The rearrangement joins TRBV20-1 to TRBJ1-2; perhaps TRBD1 as D (5 bases). This CDR3 is 13 amino acids long. The germline V and J ends were trimmed by 6 bases and 8 bases, with 19 bases remaining between them. Germline V CDR1 and CDR2: DFQATT, SNEGSKA (reference sequence). CDR3 in amino acids: CSAMQGSGGGYTF. CDR3 sequence (DNA): TGCAGTGCGATGCAGGGTAGCGGTGGCGGCTACACCTTC.

This clonotype was counted a few times. The V and J genes are TRBV7-8 and TRBJ2-1; perhaps D is TRBD1 or TRBD2 (5 bases each). From germline, CDR1 is SGHVS and CDR2 FQNEAQ. There are 14 residues in the CDR3. V lost 5 bases and J 10 bases, leaving 18 bases between the germline ends. This chain's CDR3 is CASSLRDLILEQFF. CDR3 nucleotides: TGTGCCAGCAGCCTCCGGGACCTAATTCTAGAGCAGTTCTTC.

In this sample, this clonotype turned up a few times. The chain couples TRBV6-1 to TRBJ1-5, with D tentatively TRBD1 (5 bases). CDR3 size: 12 residues. The V gene lost 6 bases and the J gene lost 7 bases, with 10 bases spanning the gap. Looked up from germline, CDR1 is MNHNS and CDR2 is SASEGT. CDR3 DNA sequence: TGTGCCAGCAGAGTCACAGGCCAGCCCCAGCATTTT. Translated, it gives CASRVTGQPQHF.

This clonotype was seen only a few times. The chain couples TRBV29-1 to TRBJ1-2, with 9 bases matching TRBD1. The CDR3 is 13 residues long. The ends lost 6 bases at V and 8 bases at J; junction bases unmatched: 10. Per germline, CDR1 SQVTM and CDR2 ANQGSEA. CDR3 protein: CSVNGGQGRGYTF. CDR3 DNA sequence: TGCAGCGTCAATGGGGGACAGGGTCGGGGCTACACCTTC.

This clonotype was found many times. The chain links TRBV2 to TRBJ2-7; the D is unclear. This CDR3 is built from 13 residues. Looked up from germline, CDR1 is SNHLY and CDR2 is FYNNEI. The V end lost 4 bases, the J end lost 2 bases, and 9 bases lay between the germline ends. CDR3 region: CASSVAGTYEQYF. CDR3 DNA: TGTGCCAGCAGTGTTGCAGGCACCTACGAGCAGTACTTC.